The 16 T cell receptor beta chains below all came from one sample that was sequenced in a study of T-cell reconstitution after alpha-beta-depleted transplantation in children (dated by TCRdb to the mid-2010s). The library was produced with PCR. The sequencer was an Illumina HiSeq 2500. Molecular barcoding was employed in the preparation of TCR libraries, with unique molecular identifiers being used to normalize TCRbeta repertoire quantification. The public reads were reprocessed in TCRdb via fastp at Q25 and MiXCR, keeping in-frame beta chains. CDR3 protein sequences are deduplicated, and each keeps its most common genes and DNA. The table for this sample lists around 700,000 distinct CDR3 sequences; roughly 14% of them were counted only once. Clones ranked in the top ten supply around 0.76% of the sample. The treatment or condition label of this sample denotes: allogeneic hematopoietic cell transplantation with graft depleted of TCRalphabeta T cells and CD19 B cells.

This specimen consisted of PBMCs, obtained before TCRalphabeta/CD19-depleted stem cell transplant. Receptors originate from a girl aged 2-9 years with congenital amegakaryocytic thrombocytopenia, due to receive a stem cell transplant.

Regarding this clonotype: A clone one base away is much larger, so this may be a read error. The V and J genes are TRBV7-9 and TRBJ2-1, with D tentatively TRBD1 or TRBD2 (5 bases each). V lost 7 bases, J lost 7 bases, and 17 bases lay in between. Germline assignment: CDR1 SEHNR and CDR2 FQNEAQ (reference sequence). The CDR3 sequence is 14 residues long. For the CDR3, the DNA is TGTGCCAGCAAGGGGAGTAGTTTAGTGAATGAGCAGTTCTTC. Translating gives CASKGSSLVNEQFF. Supplemented by reference TRBV7-9 and TRBJ2-1, the full variable domain reads DTGVSQNPRHKITKRGQNVTFRCDPISEHNRLYWYRQTLGQGPEFLTYFQNEAQLEKSRLLSDRFSAERPKGSFSTLEIQRTEQGDSAMYLCASKGSSLVNEQFFGPGTRLTVL.

This clonotype was found a few times. J is TRBJ2-3 and V is TRBV25-1, with TRBD1 matching over 8 bases. Germline V gives CDR1 MGHDK, CDR2 SYGVNS. The CDR3 sequence is 17 residues long. Losses at the gene ends were 4 bases for V and 2 bases for J; bases not matched to a gene: 11. The chain's CDR3 is CASSGERDRGTTDTQYF. CDR3 sequence (DNA): TGTGCCAGCAGTGGAGAAAGAGACAGGGGAACCACAGATACGCAGTATTTT.

The sample holds many counts of this clonotype. The rearrangement uses TRBV4-2 and TRBJ2-3, with D tentatively TRBD1 or TRBD2 (5 bases each). The CDR3 runs to 14 residues. Trimming removed 0 bases at V and 6 bases at J, with 10 bases between. Germline loops: CDR1 LGHNA, CDR2 YNFKEQ. CDR3 nucleotide sequence: TGTGCCAGCAGCCAAGATCGGGGCCCGGATACGCAGTATTTT. Translation: CASSQDRGPDTQYF.

This clonotype showed up many times. The chain has TRBV9 and TRBJ1-1, with D unresolved. Per the germline V gene, CDR1 is SGDLS and CDR2 is YYNGEE. V was clipped by 4 bases and J by 11 bases, with 15 bases between them. CDR3 size: 12 residues. In DNA, the CDR3 is TGTGCCAGCAGCCCAGAGATTAGTGGGGCTTTCTTT. Amino acid sequence: CASSPEISGAFF.

In this sample, this clonotype turned up many times. This chain links TRBV5-1 with TRBJ2-3; TRBD2 matches at 8 bases. Germline assignment: CDR1 SGHRS and CDR2 YFSETQ. J lost 6 bases, V lost 1 base, and 7 bases had no gene match. This CDR3 is 15 amino acids long. The CDR3 DNA sequence: TGCGCCAGCAGCTTGTCGCGAAGCGGGAGTGATACGCAGTATTTT. Its protein is CASSLSRSGSDTQYF.

This chain connects TRBV12-3 or TRBV12-4 to TRBJ2-7; D is uncertain. The CDR3 loop spans 12 amino acids. The ends were cut back, 2 bases at V and 7 bases at J, with 9 bases in the middle. The chain's CDR3 is CASSLIVVEQYF. Here the CDR3 DNA reads TGTGCCAGCAGTTTAATTGTAGTTGAGCAGTACTTC.

About this clonotype: A much larger clone differs by one base, so this may be a read error. J is TRBJ2-7 and V is TRBV4-1; D is uncertain. The germline gives CDR1 MGHRA, CDR2 YSYEKL. CDR3 length: 12 amino acids. CDR3 residues: CATSEGLYEQYF. CDR3 bases: TGCGCCACCAGCGAAGGTCTCTACGAGCAGTACTTC.

This clonotype was picked up many times. This chain connects TRBV6-5 to TRBJ2-1; 11 positions match TRBD2. V lost 3 bases and J lost 3; bases outside the gene matches: 1. CDR1 is MNHEY, CDR2 SVGAGI, per germline. This CDR3 comprises 15 residues. CDR3 nucleotides: TGTGCCAGCAGTTATGGGACTAGCGGCTACAATGAGCAGTTCTTC. Protein: CASSYGTSGYNEQFF.

For this clonotype: A much larger clone differs by one base, so this may be a read error. This sequence joins TRBV5-1 and TRBJ1-2; 7 bases align to TRBD1. The CDR3 spans 15 residues. Germline V gene lookup returns CDR1 SGHRS and CDR2 YFSETQ. The CDR3, as DNA: TGCGCCAGCAGCTCACGGGACAGCACTAACTATGGCTACCCCTTC. Residues: CASSSRDSTNYGYPF.

The chain joins TRBV6-1 to TRBJ2-1, with D tentatively TRBD2 (5 bases). Germline V gene lookup returns CDR1 MNHNS and CDR2 SASEGT. The CDR3 totals 15 residues. The ends were cut back, 5 bases at V and 1 base at J, with 12 bases in the middle. The CDR3 spells CASSRGARSYNEQFF. The CDR3 DNA is TGTGCCAGCAGTCGGGGAGCTAGATCCTACAATGAGCAGTTCTTC.

This clonotype was counted a few times. CDR3 coding DNA: TGCGCCAGCAGCTCAACTAGCGGCATAGCCAAAAACATTCAGTACTTC. Residues: CASSSTSGIAKNIQYF. The rearrangement links TRBV5-1 to TRBJ2-4, with 8 bases that match TRBD2. After removal of 3 bases from V and 0 bases from J, the junction contained 5 bases not matched to a gene. This CDR3 comprises 16 residues. Per the germline V gene, CDR1 is SGHRS and CDR2 is YFSETQ.

This clonotype came up a few times. V is TRBV7-2 and J is TRBJ2-5; 8 bases line up with TRBD2. The germline V gene has CDR1 SGHTA and CDR2 FQGNSA. The junction had 6 bases not matched to a gene; V was cut back by 5 bases and J by 4 bases. The CDR3 is made up of 14 amino acids. In DNA, the CDR3 is TGTGCCAGCAGCCGAGCGGGAGTGGCAGAGACCCAGTACTTC. This codes for CASSRAGVAETQYF.

The V gene is TRBV11-1, the J gene TRBJ2-7; either TRBD1 or TRBD2 may supply D (5 bases each). Germline lookup yields CDR1 SGHAT and CDR2 FQDESV (reference sequence). This CDR3 contains 18 residues. Trimming took off 4 bases at V and 0 bases at J, with 22 bases between the two ends. CDR3 nucleotide sequence: TGTGCCAGCAGCTCCGTCCCGGGACCTTCTCAGGGCTCCTACGAGCAGTACTTC. As protein: CASSSVPGPSQGSYEQYF. Using reference TRBV11-1 and TRBJ2-7 for the parts outside the CDR3, the full variable domain is EAEVAQSPRYKITEKSQAVAFWCDPISGHATLYWYRQILGQGPELLVQFQDESVVDDSQLPKDRFSAERLKGVDSTLKIQPAELGDSAMYLCASSSVPGPSQGSYEQYFGPGTRLTVT.

This clonotype was picked up many times. V is TRBV20-1 and J is TRBJ2-3, with no clear D. CDR1 DFQATT and CDR2 SNEGSKA come from the germline V gene (reference sequence). V was trimmed by 3 bases and J by 0 bases, leaving 7 bases between them. The CDR3 has 13 amino acids. This CDR3 reads CSASSLSTDTQYF. The DNA for the CDR3 is TGCAGTGCTAGTAGCCTTAGCACAGATACGCAGTATTTT.

At least ten counts were recorded for this clonotype. The V call is TRBV20-1, the J call TRBJ2-1, with 12 bases aligning to TRBD2. J gave up 1 base and V 5 bases, and 6 bases lay outside the gene matches. The germline gives CDR1 DFQATT, CDR2 SNEGSKA (reference sequence). CDR3 length: 16 residues. For the CDR3, the DNA is TGCAGTGCTGGGGCAGGACTAGCGGGGTCCTACAATGAGCAGTTCTTC. The encoded protein is CSAGAGLAGSYNEQFF.

This clonotype was seen more than once but under ten times. V and J are TRBV7-2 and TRBJ2-2, with TRBD1 identical over 10 bases. The germline CDR1 and CDR2 sequences are SGHTA and FQGNSA. The CDR3 sequence is 13 residues long. J was trimmed by 6 bases and V by 6 bases; bases with no gene match: 1. Here the CDR3 reads CASRGTGAGELFF. The CDR3 nucleotides read TGTGCCAGCAGAGGGACAGGGGCCGGGGAGCTGTTTTTT.